The rows below give T cell receptor beta chains drawn from one sample of a study of blood T cell repertoires in COVID-19. Using immunoSEQ multiplex PCR, the repertoire was profiled, and TCRdb retains in-frame clones only, with some absent. Of 180,000 or so clones detected, more than 75% appear once; the ten largest clones hold 2.5%. Sample: peripheral blood. These TCRs come from a man aged 35-49 years with active or convalescent COVID-19. Both conserved end residues are part of each CDR3. The D gene is left open where the match is weak. Clone size is stated in some rows and not others, as once, few, many or a class when expanded.

J: TRBJ2-1
V: TRBV19
D: TRBD2
size: .
CDR3: CASSIGLAGLVSYNEQFF
DNA: TGTGCCAGTAGTATCGGACTAGCGGGGCTCGTCTCCTACAATGAGCAGTTCTTC

J: TRBJ2-1
V: TRBV11-2
D: .
size: few
CDR3: CASSHRSNEQFF
DNA: TGTGCCAGCAGCCACAGGAGTAATGAGCAGTTCTTC

J: TRBJ2-3
V: TRBV4-2
D: TRBD2
size: .
CDR3: CASSLQLAGGKDTQYF
DNA: TGTGCCAGCAGCCTCCAACTAGCGGGGGGGAAAGATACGCAGTATTTT

J: TRBJ1-5
V: TRBV6-5
D: .
size: .
CDR3: CASRADRRANQPQHF
DNA: TGTGCCAGCAGGGCTGACAGGCGAGCAAATCAGCCCCAGCATTTT

J: TRBJ1-3
V: TRBV6-5
D: TRBD1
size: .
CDR3: CASRPDRVAGNTIYF
DNA: TGTGCCAGCAGACCCGACAGGGTAGCCGGAAACACCATATATTTT

J: TRBJ2-2
V: TRBV14
D: TRBD2
size: .
CDR3: CASSHRLLAGNTGELFF
DNA: TGTGCCAGCAGCCACCGCCTGCTAGCGGGGAACACCGGGGAGCTGTTTTTT

J: TRBJ2-3
V: TRBV10-3
D: TRBD2
size: .
CDR3: CAIGTSGPTDTQYF
DNA: TGTGCCATCGGGACTAGCGGACCCACAGATACGCAGTATTTT

J: TRBJ1-1
V: TRBV9
D: TRBD1
size: .
CDR3: CASSPPTGGNTEAFF
DNA: TGTGCCAGCAGCCCACCGACAGGGGGCAACACTGAAGCTTTCTTT

J: TRBJ1-2
V: TRBV7-3
D: TRBD1
size: .
CDR3: CASSADRDYGYTF
DNA: TGTGCCAGCAGCGCGGACAGGGACTATGGCTACACCTTC

J: TRBJ1-5
V: TRBV2
D: .
size: .
CDR3: CASKPLGYSNQPQHF
DNA: TGTGCCAGCAAGCCGCTCGGGTATAGCAATCAGCCCCAGCATTTT

J: TRBJ2-3
V: TRBV4-1
D: TRBD2
size: .
CDR3: CASSPERGADTQYF
DNA: TGCGCCAGCAGCCCAGAGCGGGGGGCAGATACGCAGTATTTT

J: TRBJ1-2
V: TRBV5-4
D: .
size: .
CDR3: CASSLWGGYGYTF
DNA: TGTGCCAGCAGCTTGTGGGGAGGTTATGGCTACACCTTC

J: TRBJ1-6
V: TRBV11-2
D: TRBD1
size: few
CDR3: CASSLASPGTGASPLHF
DNA: TGTGCCAGCAGCTTAGCTTCTCCCGGGACAGGGGCTTCACCCCTCCACTTT

J: TRBJ1-1
V: TRBV7-2
D: .
size: .
CDR3: CASSLVPVQNTEAFF
DNA: TGTGCCAGCAGCTTAGTCCCAGTTCAGAACACTGAAGCTTTCTTT

J: TRBJ2-7
V: TRBV27
D: TRBD1
size: .
CDR3: CASSPGQGYEQYF
DNA: TGTGCCAGCAGTCCCGGACAGGGCTACGAGCAGTACTTC

J: TRBJ1-5
V: TRBV5-1
D: .
size: .
CDR3: CASSLQGNQPQHF
DNA: TGCGCCAGCAGCTTGCAGGGGAATCAGCCCCAGCATTTT

J: TRBJ2-5
V: TRBV3-1/TRBV3-2
D: TRBD1
size: .
CDR3: CASSLDRGMLETQYF
DNA: TGTGCCAGCAGCCTAGACAGGGGCATGCTAGAGACCCAGTACTTC

J: TRBJ2-7
V: TRBV19
D: .
size: once
CDR3: CASSPRDNSYEQYF
DNA: TGTGCCAGTAGTCCCCGGGACAACTCCTACGAGCAGTACTTC

J: TRBJ1-5
V: TRBV6-1
D: .
size: .
CDR3: CASSESPGLGGQPQHF
DNA: TGTGCCAGCAGTGAAAGTCCTGGACTGGGAGGTCAGCCCCAGCATTTT

J: TRBJ1-4
V: TRBV7-3
D: .
size: .
CDR3: CASIKLGEKLFF
DNA: TGTGCCAGCATAAAGCTAGGTGAAAAACTGTTTTTT

J: TRBJ2-2
V: TRBV19
D: .
size: .
CDR3: CASSQRANTGELFF
DNA: TGTGCCAGTTCCCAGAGGGCGAACACCGGGGAGCTGTTTTTT

J: TRBJ2-7
V: TRBV24-1
D: .
size: .
CDR3: CATGDRSYEQYF
DNA: TGTGCCACCGGCGACAGGAGCTACGAGCAGTACTTC

J: TRBJ2-3
V: TRBV4-2
D: TRBD2
size: .
CDR3: CASSLAGGVDTQYF
DNA: TGTGCCAGCAGCCTAGCGGGGGGGGTAGATACGCAGTATTTT

J: TRBJ2-2
V: TRBV9
D: .
size: .
CDR3: CASSAPGQNTGELFF
DNA: TGTGCCAGCAGCGCTCCGGGACAAAACACCGGGGAGCTGTTTTTT

J: TRBJ2-2
V: TRBV21-1
D: .
size: once
CDR3: CASSKVQLKRDTGELFF
DNA: TGTGCCAGCAGCAAAGTGCAGCTAAAACGGGACACCGGGGAGCTGTTTTTT

J: TRBJ2-3
V: TRBV19
D: .
size: .
CDR3: CASTGSWERTDTQYF
DNA: TGTGCCAGTACGGGGAGTTGGGAACGCACAGATACGCAGTATTTT

J: TRBJ1-2
V: TRBV6-5
D: TRBD1
size: .
CDR3: CASSRGQEASYGYTF
DNA: TGTGCCAGCAGTCGGGGACAGGAGGCCTCCTATGGCTACACCTTC

J: TRBJ1-6
V: TRBV30
D: TRBD1
size: few
CDR3: CAWTVGQGTNNSPLHF
DNA: TGTGCCTGGACCGTGGGACAGGGGACAAATAATTCACCCCTCCACTTT

J: TRBJ2-2
V: TRBV10-1
D: .
size: .
CDR3: CAPGTRPNTGELFF
DNA: TGCGCCCCAGGAACCAGGCCCAACACCGGGGAGCTGTTTTTT

J: TRBJ2-1
V: TRBV2
D: .
size: .
CDR3: CASSELEMVEQFF
DNA: TGTGCCAGCAGTGAGCTTGAGATGGTTGAGCAGTTCTTC

J: TRBJ2-7
V: TRBV27
D: .
size: .
CDR3: CASGRDFGRTEQYF
DNA: TGTGCCAGCGGCCGGGACTTCGGACGTACCGAGCAGTACTTC

J: TRBJ2-1
V: TRBV20-1
D: .
size: .
CDR3: CSARRTDEQFF
DNA: TGCAGTGCCCGGAGGACAGACGAGCAGTTCTTC

J: TRBJ2-7
V: TRBV11-2
D: TRBD2
size: .
CDR3: CASSLEPASGVSYEQYF
DNA: TGTGCCAGCAGCTTAGAGCCGGCTAGCGGGGTCTCCTACGAGCAGTACTTC

J: TRBJ2-7
V: TRBV11-1
D: .
size: .
CDR3: CASSSSFNSYEQYF
DNA: TGTGCCAGCAGCTCTAGTTTTAACTCCTACGAGCAGTACTTC

J: TRBJ1-2
V: TRBV7-9
D: .
size: .
CDR3: CASSSARGLLYGYTF
DNA: TGTGCCAGCAGCTCAGCAAGGGGACTGTTATATGGCTACACCTTC

J: TRBJ2-1
V: TRBV28
D: TRBD2
size: .
CDR3: CASSSPRTSGGAGNEQFF
DNA: TGTGCCAGCAGTTCCCCCCGGACTAGCGGGGGGGCCGGGAATGAGCAGTTCTTC

J: TRBJ1-5
V: TRBV28
D: .
size: .
CDR3: CASTTTGIRGANQPQHF
DNA: TGTGCCAGCACCACGACAGGTATCAGGGGCGCAAATCAGCCCCAGCATTTT

J: TRBJ1-1
V: TRBV6-5
D: TRBD1
size: .
CDR3: CASRPDRLSNTEAFF
DNA: TGTGCCAGCAGGCCGGACAGGCTATCGAACACTGAAGCTTTCTTT

J: TRBJ1-5
V: TRBV7-9
D: TRBD1
size: few
CDR3: CASSLEDRGLAFSNQPQHF
DNA: TGTGCCAGCAGCTTAGAGGACAGGGGTTTGGCCTTTAGCAATCAGCCCCAGCATTTT

J: TRBJ1-3
V: TRBV29-1
D: .
size: .
CDR3: CSVGHHSGNTIYF
DNA: TGCAGCGTGGGACACCACTCTGGAAACACCATATATTTT

J: TRBJ1-1
V: TRBV19
D: .
size: .
CDR3: CASSIDVLPGQTIEAFF
DNA: TGTGCCAGTAGTATAGATGTTTTGCCGGGACAAACAATTGAAGCTTTCTTT